The table lists the clone carrying this T cell receptor beta chain with many counts. Its target is not known. This specimen comes from a study of CD8+CD57+ T cells in acquired aplastic anemia. Whole-study context: Isolated CD4+ and CD8+ cells, once sorted, yielded DNA averaging roughly 3.2 ug.

General study points: The CD8+ Simpson's diversity of patients and controls was not significantly different. Common to patients and controls were roughly 30 CD8+ CDR3 sequences.

V shed 6 bases, J shed 7 bases, and the junction held 6 bases outside the gene matches. The length of the CDR3 is 15 residues. Germline assignment: CDR1 MGHRA and CDR2 YSYEKL. It was genomic DNA that served as the template for profiling TCR beta VDJ and CDR3. In TCRdb, the reads were re-called with MiXCR into one record per CDR3 protein. The sample holds around 170,000 distinct CDR3 sequences, 40% to 50% seen once. The patients chosen for sequencing had shown expansion of CD8+CD57+ cells (detected by flow cytometry). Diagnosis of severe acquired aplastic anemia applied to all patients. V usage is TRBV4-1 and J usage is TRBJ2-1; TRBD2 matches 13 bases. The source material was sorted CD4+, CD8+, or CD8+CD57+ T cells (not recorded which) from PBMCs. This clonotype originated in a human donor with aplastic anemia. Here the CDR3 reads CASRTGLAGNNEQFF. CDR3 nucleotides: TGCGCCAGCAGAACGGGACTAGCGGGGAATAATGAGCAGTTCTTC.